Below, 32 T cell receptor beta chains from the same sample are listed, as sequenced in a study of glioma-infiltrating T cells. Using RNA template, CDR3s of TCR alpha and beta were amplified with iRepertoire arm-PCR. TCRdb re-called the multiplex PCR reads with MiXCR, one entry per CDR3 protein. The data show about 190,000 distinct CDR3 sequences, 32% seen once. Sequenced: glioma tissue, nonneoplastic brain tissue, or PBMCs (not recorded which). Receptor source: a human donor with low-grade glioma or glioblastoma, undergoing nonglioma brain surgery, or in good health (not recorded which).

On this clonotype: A much larger clone is a single base away; this may be a read error. J is TRBJ2-5 and V is TRBV2; possible D gene TRBD2, 6 bases. Trimming cost V 4 bases and J 7 bases, with 16 bases left between them. Germline-derived CDR1 and CDR2 are SNHLY and FYNNEI. The CDR3 extends over 14 amino acids. The CDR3: CASSGLAIRGTQYF. Written as DNA, the CDR3 is TGTGCCAGCAGTGGGCTAGCGATTCGGGGGACCCAGTACTTC.

This clonotype showed up many times. The rearrangement joins TRBV20-1 to TRBJ2-2; the D gene is possibly TRBD1 (5 bases). Trimming cost V 2 bases and J 4 bases, with 11 bases left between them. This CDR3 contains 14 residues. Germline V gene sequence: CDR1 DFQATT, CDR2 SNEGSKA (reference sequence). This CDR3 reads CSARSQGSTGELFF. The CDR3 DNA reads as TGCAGTGCTAGATCCCAGGGTTCCACCGGGGAGCTGTTTTTT.

Only one count was recorded for this clonotype. It may be a read error: a sequence one base away is much more abundant. This chain joins TRBV4-3 and TRBJ2-1; 10 bases align to TRBD2. The V segment lost 0 bases and the J segment 6 bases; nucleotides outside the gene matches: 5. In germline, CDR1 is LGHNA, CDR2 YSLEER. The CDR3 loop spans 16 amino acids. The CDR3 coding sequence is TGCGCCAGCAGCCAAGAGGGACTAGCGCTCTTCAATGAGCAGTTCTTC. Protein: CASSQEGLALFNEQFF.

This clonotype was seen many times. The J gene is TRBJ2-7, the V gene TRBV4-2, with 8 bases identical to TRBD2. The germline V gene encodes CDR1 LGHNA and CDR2 YNFKEQ. The CDR3 consists of 16 residues. Germline trimming cut 0 bases from V and 4 bases from J; bases unmatched to any gene: 8. The CDR3 DNA reads TGTGCCAGCAGCCAAGATCACGGGAGGGCCCTTTACGAGCAGTACTTC. Amino acid sequence: CASSQDHGRALYEQYF.

For this clonotype: One base away lies a much larger clone, so this may be a sequencing read error. The chain carries TRBV7-2 and TRBJ2-5; D ambiguous. The CDR3 extends over 16 amino acids. Germline V gene data show CDR1 as SGHTA and CDR2 as FQGNSA. V lost 2 bases to trimming and J lost 5 bases, with 18 bases between them. This CDR3 reads CASSLNGQSVGETQYF. CDR3 sequence (DNA): TGTGCCAGCAGCTTAAACGGGCAGAGCGTTGGGGAGACCCAGTACTTC.

Many counts were recorded for this clonotype. The chain joins TRBV7-2 to TRBJ2-5; D is undetermined. The ends were cut back, 4 bases at V and 5 bases at J, with 20 bases in the middle. The CDR3 totals 16 residues. From germline, CDR1 is SGHTA and CDR2 FQGNSA. DNA for the CDR3: TGTGCCAGCAGCTCTGCCGGTGCCTCTCCTTTGGAGACCCAGTACTTC. Translation gives CASSSAGASPLETQYF.

The V and J genes are TRBV28 and TRBJ2-7, with D perhaps TRBD1 (8 bases). This CDR3 is built from 13 residues. The V and J ends lost 6 bases and 6 bases respectively, with 15 bases between them. Germline V gives CDR1 MDHEN, CDR2 SYDVKM. The CDR3 nucleotides are TGTGCCAGCAGCCCGGACAGGGAGGGCGAGCAGTACTTC. It codes for CASSPDREGEQYF.

This clonotype was counted many times. The V and J genes are TRBV20-1 and TRBJ2-7; TRBD2 matches at 9 bases. Germline trimming cut 2 bases from V and 2 bases from J; bases unmatched to any gene: 4. The CDR3 runs to 14 residues. The germline V gene has CDR1 DFQATT and CDR2 SNEGSKA (reference sequence). CDR3 region: CSARLLAGTYEQYF. CDR3 nucleotide sequence: TGCAGTGCTAGACTGCTAGCGGGGACCTACGAGCAGTACTTC.

This clonotype was seen at least ten times. The chain employs TRBV4-1 and TRBJ2-5; TRBD1 is a possible D gene (5 bases). The germline V gene encodes CDR1 MGHRA and CDR2 YSYEKL. The CDR3 sequence is 17 residues long. V lost 0 bases and J 0 bases, leaving 14 bases between the germline ends. The CDR3 loop is CASSQDWTPIYQETQYF. The CDR3 nucleotides are TGCGCCAGCAGCCAAGATTGGACACCAATCTACCAAGAGACCCAGTACTTC.

This clonotype was seen ten or more times. The V gene is TRBV5-1, the J gene TRBJ1-2; tentative D call: TRBD1 (5 bases). The length of the CDR3 is 14 residues. V dropped 3 bases and J dropped 0 bases, with 9 bases sitting between them. Germline lookup yields CDR1 SGHRS and CDR2 YFSETQ. The CDR3 sequence: CASSSTVTNYGYTF. The CDR3 coding sequence is TGCGCCAGCAGCTCGACAGTAACTAACTATGGCTACACCTTC.

This chain links TRBV4-1 with TRBJ2-7; 12 positions match TRBD1. Germline CDR1 reads MGHRA; CDR2 reads YSYEKL. This CDR3 is 17 amino acids long. V dropped 2 bases and J dropped 7; count of bases not matched to a gene: 12. Here the CDR3 DNA reads TGCGCCAGCAGCCAATATCCTCCGGGACAGGGGGCGGGAGAGCAGTACTTC. It is translated as CASSQYPPGQGAGEQYF.

This clonotype was found many times. The gene calls are TRBV28 and TRBJ2-3; no firm D call. The CDR3 runs to 13 residues. Germline V gene lookup returns CDR1 MDHEN and CDR2 SYDVKM. V was clipped by 7 bases and J by 0 bases, with 8 bases between them. As DNA, the CDR3 is TGTGCCAGCAAAGGACCTAGCACAGATACGCAGTATTTT. Amino acid sequence: CASKGPSTDTQYF.

About this clonotype itself: Germline and junction disagree at one end, which may indicate a read error. The chain uses TRBV6-2 or TRBV6-3 and TRBJ2-7, with D possibly matching TRBD2 (6 bases). This CDR3 is built from 15 residues. CDR1 and CDR2 from the germline V gene are MNHEY and SVGEGT. The CDR3 DNA follows: TGTGCCAGCAGTTATGTAGGGACTCCAATTTACGAGCAGTGCTTC. Residues: CASSYVGTPIYEQCF.

This chain links TRBV5-6 with TRBJ2-3, with D maybe TRBD1 (8 bases). V lost 4 bases and J 1 base, leaving 13 bases between the germline ends. CDR3 size: 15 residues. From germline, CDR1 is SGHDT and CDR2 YYEEEE. DNA for the CDR3: TGTGCCAGCAGCGGACAGGGAGGGGGCACAGATACGCAGTATTTT. This gives the protein CASSGQGGGTDTQYF. The full variable domain, in which reference TRBV5-6 and TRBJ2-3 provide the parts outside the CDR3, is DAGVTQSPTHLIKTRGQQVTLRCSPKSGHDTVSWYQQALGQGPQFIFQYYEEEERQRGNFPDRFSGHQFPNYSSELNVNALLLGDSALYLCASSGQGGGTDTQYFGPGTRLTVL.

V usage is TRBV5-1 and J usage is TRBJ2-5, with D perhaps TRBD1 (5 bases). Germline V gives CDR1 SGHRS, CDR2 YFSETQ. Trimming removed 0 bases at V and 3 bases at J, with 12 bases between. The CDR3 length is 15 residues. This CDR3 reads CASSLDSGSEETQYF. In DNA, the CDR3 is TGCGCCAGCAGCTTGGACTCAGGGTCGGAAGAGACCCAGTACTTC.

The chain combines TRBV5-6 with TRBJ2-7; 10 bases are a match to TRBD2. The trim removed 2 bases at V and 5 bases at J, leaving 4 bases unmatched. From germline, CDR1 is SGHDT and CDR2 YYEEEE. The CDR3 is 14 amino acids. The CDR3 region is CASSLAGGPDEQYF. In DNA form, the CDR3 reads TGTGCCAGCAGCTTAGCGGGAGGGCCTGACGAGCAGTACTTC.

This clonotype was observed many times. The chain joins TRBV24-1 to TRBJ1-5; the D is unclear. CDR1 and CDR2 (germline): KGHDR, SFDVKD. V was clipped by 1 base and J by 0 bases, with 18 bases between them. This CDR3 spans 19 amino acids. The chain's CDR3 is CATSDLEPGRYRSNQPQHF. The CDR3 DNA follows: TGTGCCACCAGTGATTTAGAGCCCGGGCGGTACCGTAGCAATCAGCCCCAGCATTTT.

This clonotype was seen once. V usage is TRBV20-1 and J usage is TRBJ2-7, with 8 bases aligning to TRBD2. The CDR3 runs to 17 residues. Germline CDR1 reads DFQATT; CDR2 reads SNEGSKA (reference sequence). CDR3 region: CSVELREECLGYNEQYF. The CDR3 nucleotides are TGCAGCGTTGAATTGCGGGAGGAGTGTTTAGGATACAATGAGCAGTACTTC.

This clonotype was seen ten or more times. CDR3 coding DNA: TGTGCCAGCAGTTTAATAGGGCCCCAGGACAAGAACACTGAAGCTTTCTTT. Its translation: CASSLIGPQDKNTEAFF. The rearrangement links TRBV27 to TRBJ1-1, with D tentatively TRBD1 (5 bases). V was clipped by 2 bases and J by 1 base, with 17 bases between them. This CDR3 has 17 residues. Germline V gene data show CDR1 as MNHEY and CDR2 as SMNVEV (reference sequence).

This clonotype was seen ten or more times. The chain joins TRBV3-1 to TRBJ1-6, with a tentative D call TRBD1 (5 bases). The CDR3 length is 14 residues. The germline CDR1 and CDR2 sequences are LGHDT and YNNKEL (reference sequence). Trimming removed 1 base from V and 7 bases from J, with 8 bases in between. This CDR3 is CASSQANRNSPLHF. The DNA of the CDR3 is TGTGCCAGCAGCCAAGCGAACAGGAATTCACCCCTCCACTTT.

This clonotype was picked up many times. This chain joins TRBV29-1 and TRBJ1-1, with 8 bases identical to TRBD1. This CDR3 comprises 13 residues. The germline gives CDR1 SQVTM, CDR2 ANQGSEA. V shed 6 bases, J shed 5 bases, and the junction held 8 bases outside the gene matches. CDR3 bases: TGCAGCGTCGGACAGGGTAGCAGGACTGAAGCTTTCTTT. It is translated as CSVGQGSRTEAFF.

This clonotype was observed at least ten times. This chain connects TRBV6-1 to TRBJ2-7; D may be TRBD1 or TRBD2 (5 bases each). The CDR3 consists of 15 residues. V lost 5 bases to trimming and J lost 2 bases, with 16 bases between them. Germline loops: CDR1 MNHNS, CDR2 SASEGT. This chain's CDR3 is CASSLFGTATYEQYF. For the CDR3, the DNA is TGTGCCAGCAGTTTATTCGGGACCGCGACCTACGAGCAGTACTTC.

This clonotype occurred many times. Given a much more abundant clone one base away, this may be a read error. The chain is built from TRBV18 and TRBJ2-3; D not certain. The J call may be faulty, since TRBJ1-5 better matches the DNA end. The CDR3 loop spans 11 amino acids. Germline values: CDR1 KGHSH, CDR2 LQKENI. The CDR3 loop is CASSPSDTQHF. The CDR3 DNA reads TGTGCCAGCTCACCATCAGATACGCAGCATTTT.

CDR3 sequence: CASSFLTETQYF. The CDR3 nucleotides are TGTGCCAGCAGTTTCTTGACAGAGACCCAGTACTTC. The rearrangement joins TRBV6-9 to TRBJ2-5; D is unclear. This CDR3 is 12 amino acids long. CDR1 and CDR2 (germline): MNHGY, SVAAGI. V was shortened by 4 bases and J by 4 bases, with 7 bases between the two germline ends.

This clonotype was picked up a small number of times. The V gene is TRBV19, the J gene TRBJ2-5; 8 nucleotides line up with TRBD1. The germline gives CDR1 LNHDA, CDR2 SQIVND (reference sequence). Losses at the gene ends were 5 bases for V and 1 base for J; bases not matched to a gene: 3. This CDR3 contains 14 residues. The CDR3 DNA is TGTGCCAGTAGTCGACAGGGGATCCAAGAGACCCAGTACTTC. As protein: CASSRQGIQETQYF.

This chain connects TRBV6-6 to TRBJ2-7, with D perhaps being TRBD1 or TRBD2 (5 bases each). The germline gives CDR1 MNHNY, CDR2 SVGAGI (reference sequence). The germline V and J ends were trimmed by 4 bases and 6 bases, with 19 bases remaining between them. The CDR3 consists of 15 residues. CDR3 DNA: TGTGCCAGCAGTTGCTCGATCTGGGCGAGGGGCGAGCAGTACTTC. It encodes CASSCSIWARGEQYF.

The sample holds many counts of this clonotype. The chain carries TRBV27 and TRBJ1-3, with unresolved D. The CDR3 loop spans 16 amino acids. Germline V gene sequence: CDR1 MNHEY, CDR2 SMNVEV (reference sequence). V was cut by 11 bases and J by 3 bases, with 23 bases left in between. The CDR3 DNA reads as TGTGCCCCCCCGGTCGGGTTTTTATCCCGTGGAAACACCATATATTTT. Translating gives CAPPVGFLSRGNTIYF.

The chain is built from TRBV14 and TRBJ2-3, with D perhaps TRBD1 or TRBD2 (5 bases each). Germline V gene lookup returns CDR1 SGHDN and CDR2 FVKESK. V was shortened by 0 bases and J by 2 bases, with 15 bases between the two germline ends. This CDR3 region has 17 residues. CDR3 residues: CASSQDFGTVLTDTQYF. CDR3 nucleotides: TGTGCCAGCAGCCAAGATTTCGGGACCGTCCTCACAGATACGCAGTATTTT.

Many counts were recorded for this clonotype. At one boundary the junction diverges from the germline segment, which might be a read error. The chain is built from TRBV20-1 and TRBJ2-1; D gene uncertain. The CDR3 has 10 residues. Germline CDR1 reads DFQATT; CDR2 reads SNEGSKA (reference sequence). The CDR3 loop is CSARDFFEVF. For the CDR3, the DNA is TGCAGTGCTAGAGATTTTTTTGAGGTCTTC.

The gene calls are TRBV7-8 and TRBJ2-7; possible D gene TRBD2, 6 bases. V gave up 6 bases and J gave up 3 bases, with 15 bases separating them. Germline V gives CDR1 SGHVS, CDR2 FQNEAQ. This CDR3 is built from 14 residues. The DNA of the CDR3 is TGTGCCAGCAGTCGGGTAGCGGATAGCTACGAGCAGTACTTC. Translated: CASSRVADSYEQYF.

Concerning this clonotype itself: A much bigger clone sits one base away, suggesting this may be a read error. Since no conserved phenylalanine or tryptophan closes the CDR3, a read error is the likely cause. J is TRBJ2-7 and V is TRBV18; the D is unclear. The V gene's germline CDR1 is KGHSH and CDR2 LQKENI. V was clipped by 3 bases and J by 3 bases, with 12 bases between them. The CDR3 runs to 14 residues. The CDR3 DNA reads as TGTGCCAGCTCACCTAACACCCTTATCTACGAGCAGTACTTA. Its translation is CASSPNTLIYEQYL.

DNA of the CDR3: TGTGCCAGCAGCCCCGGGGCGAACACTGAAGCTTTCTTT. Its protein is CASSPGANTEAFF. This rearrangement joins TRBV5-4 to TRBJ1-1, with D maybe TRBD1 (5 bases). CDR3 length: 13 residues. Trimming took 4 bases from V and 1 from J, leaving 8 bases between them. In germline, CDR1 is SGHNT, CDR2 YYREEE (reference sequence).